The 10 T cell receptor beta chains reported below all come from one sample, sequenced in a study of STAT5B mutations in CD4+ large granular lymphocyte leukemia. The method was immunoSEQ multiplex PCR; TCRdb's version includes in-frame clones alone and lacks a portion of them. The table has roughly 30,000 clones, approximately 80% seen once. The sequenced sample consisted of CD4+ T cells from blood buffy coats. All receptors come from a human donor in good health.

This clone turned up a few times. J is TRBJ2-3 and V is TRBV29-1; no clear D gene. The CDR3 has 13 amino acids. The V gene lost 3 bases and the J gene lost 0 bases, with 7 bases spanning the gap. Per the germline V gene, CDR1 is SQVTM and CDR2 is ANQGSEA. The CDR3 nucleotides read TGCAGCGTTGAGTGGAGTAGCACAGATACGCAGTATTTT. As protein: CSVEWSSTDTQYF.

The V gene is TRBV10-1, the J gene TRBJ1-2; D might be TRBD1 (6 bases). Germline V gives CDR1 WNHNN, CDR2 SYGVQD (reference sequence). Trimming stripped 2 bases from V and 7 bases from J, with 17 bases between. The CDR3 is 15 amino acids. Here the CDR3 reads CASSEAPGHPAGYTF. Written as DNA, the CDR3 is TGCGCCAGCAGTGAGGCACCGGGACACCCCGCTGGCTACACCTTC.

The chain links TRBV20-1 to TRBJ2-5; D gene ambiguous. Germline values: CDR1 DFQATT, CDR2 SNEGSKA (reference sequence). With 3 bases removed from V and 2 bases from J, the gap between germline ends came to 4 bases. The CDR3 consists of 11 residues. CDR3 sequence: CSASRQETQYF. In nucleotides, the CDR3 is TGCAGTGCTAGTAGGCAAGAGACCCAGTACTTC.

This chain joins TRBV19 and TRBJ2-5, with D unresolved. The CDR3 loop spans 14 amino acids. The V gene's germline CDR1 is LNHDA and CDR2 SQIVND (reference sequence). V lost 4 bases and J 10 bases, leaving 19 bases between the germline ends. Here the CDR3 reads CASSKFSVGGDQYF. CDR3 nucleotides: TGTGCCAGTAGTAAGTTCTCCGTCGGCGGCGACCAGTACTTC.

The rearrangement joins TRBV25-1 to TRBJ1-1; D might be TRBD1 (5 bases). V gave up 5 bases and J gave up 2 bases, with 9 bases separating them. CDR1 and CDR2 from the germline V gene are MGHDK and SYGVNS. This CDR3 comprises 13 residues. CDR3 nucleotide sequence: TGTGCCAGCAGTAAGACAGCAAACACTGAAGCTTTCTTT. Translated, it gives CASSKTANTEAFF.

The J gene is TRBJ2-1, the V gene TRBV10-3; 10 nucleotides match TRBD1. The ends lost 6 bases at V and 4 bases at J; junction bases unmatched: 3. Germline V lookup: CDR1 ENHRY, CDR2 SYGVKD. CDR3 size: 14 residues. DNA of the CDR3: TGTGCCATCAGCAGGGACAGGGGATACAATGAGCAGTTCTTC. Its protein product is CAISRDRGYNEQFF.

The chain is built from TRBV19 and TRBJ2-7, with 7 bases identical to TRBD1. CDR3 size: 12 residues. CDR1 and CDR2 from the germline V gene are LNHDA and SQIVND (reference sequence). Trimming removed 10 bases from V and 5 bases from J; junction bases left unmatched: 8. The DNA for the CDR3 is TGTGCCACCCGACAGGGAACCCACGAGCAGTACTTC. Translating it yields CATRQGTHEQYF.

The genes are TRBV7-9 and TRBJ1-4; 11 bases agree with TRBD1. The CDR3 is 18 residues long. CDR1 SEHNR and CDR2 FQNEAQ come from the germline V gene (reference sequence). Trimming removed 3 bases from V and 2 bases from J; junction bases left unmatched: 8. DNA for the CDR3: TGTGCCAGCAGCTTGGGAAGGGGACAGGGGGAGACTAATGAAAAACTGTTTTTT. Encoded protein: CASSLGRGQGETNEKLFF.

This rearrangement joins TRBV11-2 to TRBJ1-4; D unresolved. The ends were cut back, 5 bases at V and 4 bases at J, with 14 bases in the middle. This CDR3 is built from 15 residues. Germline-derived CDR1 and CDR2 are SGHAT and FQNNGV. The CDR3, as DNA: TGTGCCAGCAGCCCCCGGGGAGGGTTTAATGAAAAACTGTTTTTT. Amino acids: CASSPRGGFNEKLFF.

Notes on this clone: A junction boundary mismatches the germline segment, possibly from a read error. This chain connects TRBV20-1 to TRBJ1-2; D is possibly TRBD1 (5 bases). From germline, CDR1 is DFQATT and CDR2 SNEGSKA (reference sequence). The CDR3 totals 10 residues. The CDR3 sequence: CSAPIGAGIF. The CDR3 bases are TGCAGTGCCCCGATTGGGGCCGGAATTTTC.